The 26 T cell receptor beta chains listed next were all sequenced from one sample in a study of blood T cell repertoires in COVID-19. Libraries were prepared by immunoSEQ multiplex PCR; TCRdb keeps only in-frame clonotypes and omits some of them. The top ten clones hold 0.76% of a sample with more than 150,000 clones, around 94% of them seen once. Sequenced input: peripheral blood. The receptors derive from a man between 25 and 39 years old with COVID-19, enrolled during active disease.

The rearrangement links TRBV7-6 to TRBJ1-3; 10 bases fit TRBD1. The CDR3 totals 17 residues. The germline V gene has CDR1 SGHVS and CDR2 FNYEAQ. The V and J ends lost 6 bases and 4 bases, in that order; junction bases with no gene match: 12. CDR3 sequence (DNA): TGTGCCAGCAGACCCGTTGTAGGACAGGGGGACGGAAACACCATATATTTT. It encodes CASRPVVGQGDGNTIYF. Looking up the rest from reference TRBV7-6 and TRBJ1-3 gives the full variable domain: GAGVSQSPRYKVTKRGQDVALRCDPISGHVSLYWYRQALGQGPEFLTYFNYEAQQDKSGLPNDRFSAERPEGSISTLTIQRTEQRDSAMYRCASRPVVGQGDGNTIYFGEGSWLTVV.

V is TRBV9 and J is TRBJ1-1; D call uncertain. Germline V gene lookup returns CDR1 SGDLS and CDR2 YYNGEE. The CDR3 is 13 residues long. Trimming shortened V by 0 bases and J by 5 bases, and 8 bases separated the two germline ends. The DNA for the CDR3 is TGTGCCAGCAGCGTAGTGACGAGGACTGAAGCTTTCTTT. Translated: CASSVVTRTEAFF.

The genes are TRBV19 and TRBJ1-5; 9 bases map to TRBD1. The CDR3 spans 15 residues. The V gene end was trimmed by 6 bases and the J gene end by 7 bases; junction bases not matched to a gene: 10. In germline, CDR1 is LNHDA, CDR2 SQIVND (reference sequence). This CDR3 is CASSGGQGARQPQHF. The CDR3 DNA reads TGTGCCAGTAGCGGGGGACAGGGAGCTAGGCAGCCCCAGCATTTT.

The chain is built from TRBV5-6 and TRBJ1-4; TRBD1 aligns across 8 bases. The ends lost 5 bases at V and 6 bases at J; junction bases unmatched: 6. Germline CDR1 and CDR2: SGHDT and YYEEEE. The CDR3 runs to 14 residues. The CDR3 reads CASSQTGVDEKLFF. The CDR3 nucleotides are TGTGCCAGCAGTCAGACAGGGGTGGATGAAAAACTGTTTTTT.

The rearrangement uses TRBV18 and TRBJ1-1, with TRBD1 matching over 7 bases. From germline, CDR1 is KGHSH and CDR2 LQKENI. The CDR3 has 15 amino acids. V trimming: 1 base; J trimming: 1 base; junction bases outside the gene matches: 3. CDR3 DNA sequence: TGTGCCAGCTCACCACTCCAGGGGGAGAACACTGAAGCTTTCTTT. This encodes CASSPLQGENTEAFF.

This clone was seen just once. The chain employs TRBV5-7 and TRBJ2-3, with D tentatively TRBD1 (6 bases). TRBV5-7 is known as an ORF, though its function is uncertain. The V end lost 0 bases, the J end lost 0 bases, and 14 bases lay between the germline ends. This CDR3 region has 17 residues. CDR3 bases: TGTGCCAGCAGCTTGGATATAGGACAGACTAGCACAGATACGCAGTATTTT. Protein: CASSLDIGQTSTDTQYF.

The rearrangement uses TRBV10-3 and TRBJ1-5; TRBD1 matches 7 bases. The CDR3 is 15 amino acids. The V gene's germline CDR1 is ENHRY and CDR2 SYGVKD. The V gene end was trimmed by 2 bases and the J gene end by 3 bases; junction bases not matched to a gene: 4. The CDR3 here is CAISERDSLNQPQHF. The CDR3 DNA follows: TGTGCCATCAGTGAGCGGGACAGCCTCAATCAGCCCCAGCATTTT.

The rearrangement joins TRBV9 to TRBJ1-6; possible D gene TRBD1, 6 bases. The germline V and J ends were trimmed by 1 base and 0 bases, with 8 bases remaining between them. CDR1 and CDR2 (germline): SGDLS, YYNGEE. This CDR3 spans 16 amino acids. CDR3 sequence: CASSVTGSSYNSPLHF. The CDR3 DNA is TGTGCCAGCAGCGTAACAGGGAGCTCCTATAATTCACCCCTCCACTTT.

The chain is built from TRBV7-9 and TRBJ1-2; no reliable D call. V was cut by 6 bases and J by 0 bases, with 8 bases left in between. This CDR3 is built from 13 residues. Germline V gene data show CDR1 as SEHNR and CDR2 as FQNEAQ (reference sequence). CDR3 in amino acids: CASSVGANYGYTF. CDR3 sequence (DNA): TGTGCCAGCAGTGTGGGAGCTAACTATGGCTACACCTTC.

In its sample, this clone was seen once. V is TRBV5-1 and J is TRBJ2-3; 11 bases match TRBD2. Unmatched junction bases numbered 9, after V lost 3 bases and J lost 0 bases. Germline assignment: CDR1 SGHRS and CDR2 YFSETQ. The CDR3 sequence is 18 residues long. DNA for the CDR3: TGCGCCAGCAGCTGGGCACGACTAGCGGGGCCTAGCACAGATACGCAGTATTTT. Its protein is CASSWARLAGPSTDTQYF. Using reference TRBV5-1 and TRBJ2-3 for the parts outside the CDR3, the full variable domain is KAGVTQTPRYLIKTRGQQVTLSCSPISGHRSVSWYQQTPGQGLQFLFEYFSETQRNKGNFPGRFSGRQFSNSRSEMNVSTLELGDSALYLCASSWARLAGPSTDTQYFGPGTRLTVL.

The genes are TRBV29-1 and TRBJ1-2; tentatively, D is TRBD1 (6 bases). V was shortened by 0 bases and J by 6 bases, with 11 bases between the two germline ends. CDR1 and CDR2 (germline): SQVTM, ANQGSEA. This CDR3 is 13 amino acids long. CDR3 in DNA: TGCAGCGTTGAAGATCGAGGGGGACATGGCTACACCTTC. Translated, it gives CSVEDRGGHGYTF.

The chain links TRBV3-1 (or the pseudogene TRBV3-2) to TRBJ2-7; 8 bases line up with TRBD2. V lost 4 bases, J lost 2 bases, and 4 bases stayed unmatched. The CDR3 covers 14 residues. Germline lookup yields CDR1 LGHDT and CDR2 YNNKEL (reference sequence). CDR3 in amino acids: CASSRPGGPYEQYF. The CDR3 DNA sequence: TGTGCCAGCAGCCGCCCGGGGGGGCCCTACGAGCAGTACTTC.

This rearrangement joins TRBV20-1 to TRBJ1-3; D possibly corresponds to TRBD1 (6 bases). The V gene's germline CDR1 is DFQATT and CDR2 SNEGSKA (reference sequence). The CDR3 is 16 residues long. V was pared by 3 bases and J by 0 bases, with 15 bases between. The CDR3 bases are TGCAGTGCTAGTCGGGGCCTCAGGGGCTCTGGAAACACCATATATTTT. Its protein is CSASRGLRGSGNTIYF.

The chain uses TRBV12-5 and TRBJ1-3; D is undetermined. Trimming shortened V by 8 bases and J by 0 bases, and 8 bases separated the two germline ends. CDR1 is LGHNT and CDR2 is FRNRAP in the germline V gene. CDR3 size: 13 residues. This chain's CDR3 is CASPTGSGNTIYF. CDR3 DNA sequence: TGTGCTAGTCCTACGGGCTCTGGAAACACCATATATTTT.

This clone was recorded a few times. J is TRBJ1-6 and V is TRBV12-3 or TRBV12-4; D unclear. This CDR3 contains 13 residues. Trimming stripped 3 bases from V and 7 bases from J, with 7 bases between. The CDR3 DNA reads as TGTGCCAGCAGTTTGTGGGAGAATTCACCCCTCCACTTT. Translation: CASSLWENSPLHF.

J is TRBJ1-5 and V is TRBV6-5, with 10 bases lining up with TRBD1. The length of the CDR3 is 15 residues. V shed 10 bases and J 2 bases; nucleotides not matched to a gene: 8. The germline CDR1 and CDR2 sequences are MNHEY and SVGAGI. DNA of the CDR3: TGTGCCACCCGGGACAGGGGAAACGGCAATCAGCCCCAGCATTTT. This sequence encodes CATRDRGNGNQPQHF.

The chain is built from TRBV10-2 and TRBJ1-2, with D perhaps TRBD1 (5 bases). V was cut by 2 bases and J by 7 bases, with 11 bases left in between. Germline values: CDR1 WSHSY, CDR2 SAAADI. CDR3 length: 13 residues. The CDR3 DNA follows: TGCGCCAGCAGTGAGGGTCAGGGCGGTGGCTACACCTTC. This sequence encodes CASSEGQGGGYTF.

The count of this clone is one. J is TRBJ1-1 and V is TRBV4-2; D is unclear. CDR1 and CDR2 (germline): LGHNA, YNFKEQ. Trimming removed 1 base at V and 0 bases at J, with 9 bases between. The CDR3 sequence is 15 residues long. The CDR3 here is CASSQGVGLNTEAFF. The CDR3 DNA is TGTGCCAGCAGCCAAGGTGTCGGGTTGAACACTGAAGCTTTCTTT.

The chain employs TRBV19 and TRBJ2-7, with 12 nucleotides matching TRBD1. V lost 6 bases, J lost 7 bases, and 10 bases stayed unmatched. This CDR3 region has 15 residues. From germline, CDR1 is LNHDA and CDR2 SQIVND (reference sequence). The CDR3 reads CASSALGQGAGEQYF. The CDR3 nucleotides read TGTGCCAGTAGCGCCCTGGGACAGGGGGCTGGGGAGCAGTACTTC.

The chain couples TRBV3-1 (or the pseudogene TRBV3-2) to TRBJ1-5; no reliable D call. The CDR3 covers 14 residues. Between the trimmed V and J ends, which lost 4 bases and 7 bases, there was a span of 14 bases. Germline CDR1 is LGHDT and CDR2 is YNNKEL (reference sequence). Here the CDR3 DNA reads TGTGCCAGCAGCCCTCACCGGGCGGGGCAGCCCCAGCATTTT. This gives the protein CASSPHRAGQPQHF.

CDR3 sequence reads: CASSLSRIDEQFF. CDR3 coding DNA: TGTGCCAGCAGCTTGAGCCGAATCGATGAGCAGTTCTTC. This chain uses TRBV11-2 with TRBJ2-1; D ambiguous. The CDR3 consists of 13 residues. Trimming pared 3 bases from V and 8 bases from J, leaving 11 bases between. Germline assignment: CDR1 SGHAT and CDR2 FQNNGV. Supplemented by reference TRBV11-2 and TRBJ2-1, the full variable domain reads EAGVAQSPRYKIIEKRQSVAFWCNPISGHATLYWYQQILGQGPKLLIQFQNNGVVDDSQLPKDRFSAERLKGVDSTLKIQPAKLEDSAVYLCASSLSRIDEQFFGPGTRLTVL.

V is TRBV27 and J is TRBJ1-1, with D unclear. The CDR3 runs 15 residues. Trimming took off 4 bases at V and 4 bases at J, with 16 bases between the two ends. Germline V lookup: CDR1 MNHEY, CDR2 SMNVEV (reference sequence). The CDR3 loop reads CASSSRRGWSTEAFF. The DNA of the CDR3 is TGTGCCAGCAGTTCCCGTCGTGGGTGGAGCACTGAAGCTTTCTTT.

V is TRBV6-5 and J is TRBJ2-1, with 8 nucleotides matching TRBD2. Looked up from germline, CDR1 is MNHEY and CDR2 is SVGAGI. CDR3 length: 15 residues. V lost 2 bases and J lost 7; bases outside the gene matches: 7. The CDR3 reads CASSYGYSGGNEQFF. The CDR3 nucleotides are TGTGCCAGCAGTTACGGGTACAGCGGGGGAAATGAGCAGTTCTTC.

The chain carries TRBV19 and TRBJ2-2; D is perhaps TRBD1 (6 bases). Trimming cost V 7 bases and J 3 bases, with 15 bases left between them. CDR3 length: 15 residues. Germline CDR1 is LNHDA and CDR2 is SQIVND (reference sequence). Here the CDR3 DNA reads TGTGCCAGTAATCGGCAGGGGCCCCACACCGGGGAGCTGTTTTTT. This gives the protein CASNRQGPHTGELFF.

The chain couples TRBV2 to TRBJ1-6, with no clear D. Germline values: CDR1 SNHLY, CDR2 FYNNEI. Between the trimmed V and J ends, which lost 4 bases and 10 bases, there was a span of 14 bases. The length of the CDR3 is 14 residues. CDR3 bases: TGTGCCAGCAGTGTCTTACCTGCGGGATCACCCCTCCACTTT. Protein product: CASSVLPAGSPLHF.

The genes are TRBV7-9 and TRBJ2-4; tentative D call: TRBD1 (8 bases). Trimming left V 5 bases short and J 0 bases short, with 14 bases between. The CDR3 has 16 amino acids. The V gene's germline CDR1 is SEHNR and CDR2 FQNEAQ (reference sequence). CDR3 protein: CASSLQGGLAKNIQYF. The CDR3 DNA reads as TGTGCCAGCAGCCTACAGGGGGGGCTAGCCAAAAACATTCAGTACTTC.